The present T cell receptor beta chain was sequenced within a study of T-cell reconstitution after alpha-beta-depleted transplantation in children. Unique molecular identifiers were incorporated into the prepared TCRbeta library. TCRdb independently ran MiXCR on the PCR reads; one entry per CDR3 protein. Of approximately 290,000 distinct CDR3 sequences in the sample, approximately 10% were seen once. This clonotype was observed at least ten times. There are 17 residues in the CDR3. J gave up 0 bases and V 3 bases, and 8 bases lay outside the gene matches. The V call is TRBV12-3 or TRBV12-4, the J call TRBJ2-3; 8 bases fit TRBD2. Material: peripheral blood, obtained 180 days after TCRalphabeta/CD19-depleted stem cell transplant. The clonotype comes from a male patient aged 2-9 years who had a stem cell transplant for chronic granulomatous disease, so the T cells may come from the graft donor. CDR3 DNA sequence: TGTGCCAGCAGTTTGGGCGGGGGGCCTACTAGCACAGATACGCAGTATTTT. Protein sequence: CASSLGGGPTSTDTQYF.